The clone carrying this T cell receptor beta chain was observed a handful of times. V lost 0 bases and J lost 4, with 15 bases in between. Germline lookup yields CDR1 LGHDT and CDR2 YNNKEL (reference sequence). The CDR3 has 17 residues. These data come from a study of T-cell reconstitution after alpha-beta-depleted transplantation in children. The TCRbeta library incorporated unique molecular identifiers. TCRdb passed the PCR reads through MiXCR, listing each CDR3 protein once. Of 330,000 or so distinct CDR3 sequences listed, 10% are singletons. The clonotype originates from a human donor who donated a stem cell graft to a child with acute lymphoblastic leukemia. The chain carries TRBV3-1 and TRBJ2-2; no firm D call. Specimen: PBMCs from the stem cell graft donor, collected from the stem cell graft. The CDR3 region has the DNA TGTGCCAGCAGCCAAGATGTGGGTGTAGTCGGCACCGGGGAGCTGTTTTTT. As protein: CASSQDVGVVGTGELFF. The full variable domain, rest sourced from reference TRBV3-1 and TRBJ2-2, is DTAVSQTPKYLVTQMGNDKSIKCEQNLGHDTMYWYKQDSKKFLKIMFSYNNKELIINETVPNRFSPKSPDKAHLNLHINSLELGDSAVYFCASSQDVGVVGTGELFFGEGSRLTVL.